This TCR beta chain is drawn from a study of blood T cell repertoires in COVID-19. Study context: Acute and convalescent COVID-19 specimens originated in the United States, Italy and Spain. Sources were T cells, B-cell-depleted T cells, or PBMCs; the material itself was cDNA or gDNA.

The CDR3 consists of 15 residues. V was clipped by 6 bases and J by 3 bases, with 17 bases between them. The germline CDR1 and CDR2 sequences are SGHTA and FQGTGA. In the authors' workflow: Researchers report that nucleated cell counts were estimated from reference gene primer amplification. TCRdb's copy holds only in-frame clones and misses some; the assay was immunoSEQ multiplex PCR. V and J calls plus clone size are reproduced from that table; the DNA served to infer D and trimming. The sample shows about 160,000 clones, roughly 90% of them seen only once. The chain combines TRBV7-3 with TRBJ1-2; D may be TRBD1 (6 bases). Sequencing was done on a sample of peripheral blood. The clonotype originates from a man aged 45-65 years with acute or convalescent COVID-19. In DNA, the CDR3 is TGTGCCAGCAGACGAGGACAGCGAGAAGACTATGGCTACACCTTC. Translated: CASRRGQREDYGYTF. The full variable domain, its missing parts supplied by reference TRBV7-3 and TRBJ1-2, is GAGVSQTPSNKVTEKGKYVELRCDPISGHTALYWYRQSLGQGPEFLIYFQGTGAADDSGLPNDRFFAVRPEGSVSTLKIQRTERGDSAVYLCASRRGQREDYGYTFGSGTRLTVV.